This T cell receptor beta chain comes out of a study of T cells after yellow fever vaccination. Study-wide context: Preparation used SMART-Seq v4 Ultra Low Input for the low-cell-number fractions.

The V gene's germline CDR1 is SGHAT and CDR2 FQNNGV. The trim removed 4 bases at V and 12 bases at J, leaving 6 bases unmatched. CDR3 length: 12 amino acids. TCRdb recomputed calls from the 5' RACE reads with MiXCR, one row per CDR3 protein. The sample yields some 400,000 distinct CDR3 sequences, 6.2% seen once. Study-level results: Clonotypes found in both CD4 and CD8 compartments made up a small share. Post-booster repertoires contained most primary-vaccination clones again (around 97% CD4, 85% to 90% CD8).

This clonotype was found many times. What it binds is not known. The sequence was obtained from a man in his thirties or forties who received the YFV17D yellow fever vaccine. The source material was PBMCs, sampled 5 days after the yellow fever booster vaccination. J is TRBJ2-1 and V is TRBV11-2; 7 nucleotides align to TRBD2. The CDR3 DNA is TGTGCCAGCAGCTCCGGGACTAAGTGGCAGTTCTTC. Translating it yields CASSSGTKWQFF.